Below, 26 T cell receptor beta chains from the same sample are listed, as sequenced in a study of blood T cells in healthy people across ages. With a J-beta primer mix and a sample-barcoded 5' primer, a second PCR ran 7 to 11 cycles. TCRdb ran MiXCR on the 5' RACE reads and lists one entry per CDR3 protein. The sample holds more than 600,000 distinct CDR3 sequences, 25% seen once. The sample was also reused in another study, on T cells of mothers and their children.

Material for sequencing was blood. These receptors were taken from a boy aged 5 to 17 in good health.

The chain joins TRBV3-1 to TRBJ2-6; the D call may be TRBD1 or TRBD2 (5 bases each). Trimming took 5 bases from V and 10 from J, leaving 9 bases between them. CDR1 LGHDT and CDR2 YNNKEL come from the germline V gene (reference sequence). The CDR3 covers 12 residues. The CDR3 coding sequence is TGTGCCAGCAGCGAGGGGCTAAACGTCCTGACTTTC. Its protein product is CASSEGLNVLTF.

V is TRBV5-1 and J is TRBJ2-7; D assignment may be TRBD1 or TRBD2 (5 bases each). V gave up 4 bases and J gave up 4 bases, with 15 bases separating them. The germline V gene has CDR1 SGHRS and CDR2 YFSETQ. This CDR3 has 14 amino acids. The CDR3: CASSPSGTEYEQYF. DNA for the CDR3: TGCGCCAGCAGCCCATCCGGGACCGAGTACGAGCAGTACTTC.

This clonotype showed up just a few times. J is TRBJ1-2 and V is TRBV4-2, with D possibly being TRBD1 (5 bases). Germline loops: CDR1 LGHNA, CDR2 YNFKEQ. V lost 0 bases to trimming and J lost 4 bases, with 12 bases between them. The CDR3 is 15 residues long. The chain's CDR3 is CASSQEVQGAYGYTF. CDR3 in DNA: TGTGCCAGCAGCCAAGAGGTCCAAGGGGCCTATGGCTACACCTTC.

This clonotype was detected only a few times. The chain is built from TRBV29-1 and TRBJ2-5, with TRBD1 identical over 9 bases. The CDR3 is made up of 12 amino acids. J gave up 3 bases and V 7 bases, and 3 bases lay outside the gene matches. The germline gives CDR1 SQVTM, CDR2 ANQGSEA. The CDR3 spells CSATGGKETQYF. DNA for the CDR3: TGCAGCGCAACAGGGGGCAAAGAGACCCAGTACTTC. Complete variable domain (other parts from reference TRBV29-1 and TRBJ2-5): SAVISQKPSRDICQRGTSLTIQCQVDSQVTMMFWYRQQPGQSLTLIATANQGSEATYESGFVIDKFPISRPNLTFSTLTVSNMSPEDSSIYLCSATGGKETQYFGPGTRLLVL.

This clonotype was recorded a few times. J is TRBJ2-5 and V is TRBV27, with 7 bases that match TRBD1. The CDR3 is made up of 16 amino acids. Germline CDR1 is MNHEY and CDR2 is SMNVEV (reference sequence). V lost 5 bases and J lost 6; bases outside the gene matches: 15. DNA for the CDR3: TGTGCCAGCAGTCGTATCATCTACGGGACAGAACAGACCCAGTACTTC. As protein: CASSRIIYGTEQTQYF.

This clonotype was observed once. The genes are TRBV6-5 and TRBJ2-7; possible D gene TRBD2, 5 bases. CDR3 length equals 13 residues. CDR1 and CDR2 from the germline V gene are MNHEY and SVGAGI. Trimming pared 5 bases from V and 6 bases from J, leaving 14 bases between. The CDR3: CASSPGRLSEQYF. The CDR3 DNA follows: TGTGCCAGCAGTCCCGGTAGACTAAGCGAGCAGTACTTC.

A few counts support this clonotype. The chain employs TRBV11-2 and TRBJ2-7; 9 bases line up with TRBD2. This CDR3 has 15 residues. V gave up 1 base and J gave up 7 bases; unmatched junction bases: 8. The germline CDR1 and CDR2 sequences are SGHAT and FQNNGV. CDR3 residues: CASSLAGGGASEQYF. The DNA for the CDR3 is TGTGCCAGCAGCTTAGCTGGCGGGGGGGCGTCAGAGCAGTACTTC. Full variable domain (missing parts from reference TRBV11-2 and TRBJ2-7): EAGVAQSPRYKIIEKRQSVAFWCNPISGHATLYWYQQILGQGPKLLIQFQNNGVVDDSQLPKDRFSAERLKGVDSTLKIQPAKLEDSAVYLCASSLAGGGASEQYFGPGTRLTVT.

The sample holds a few counts of this clonotype. V gene TRBV12-5 combines with J gene TRBJ2-5; TRBD2 aligns across 10 bases. The junction had 5 bases not matched to a gene; V was cut back by 5 bases and J by 5 bases. The CDR3 extends over 14 amino acids. Germline CDR1 is LGHNT and CDR2 is FRNRAP. Here the CDR3 DNA reads TGTGCTAGTGGTCCCCCGGGACTAGCGGAGACCCAGTACTTC. It encodes CASGPPGLAETQYF.

The genes are TRBV7-9 and TRBJ2-1, with D uncertain. V lost 4 bases to trimming and J lost 10 bases, with 11 bases between them. CDR1 is SEHNR, CDR2 FQNEAQ, per germline (reference sequence). This CDR3 is 12 amino acids long. The CDR3 bases are TGTGCCAGCAGCTCAACAGCCGGGGAGCAGTTCTTC. Residues: CASSSTAGEQFF.

This chain uses TRBV29-1 with TRBJ2-7; perhaps D is TRBD1 or TRBD2 (5 bases each). Trimming removed 5 bases from V and 2 bases from J, with 22 bases in between. The CDR3 has 16 residues. Germline lookup yields CDR1 SQVTM and CDR2 ANQGSEA. The CDR3 DNA reads TGCAGCGTTCTAGGGAGTGCGTCAGGGAAGACCTACGAGCAGTACTTC. Encoded protein: CSVLGSASGKTYEQYF.

This clonotype was recorded a few times. The rearrangement joins TRBV7-6 to TRBJ2-7; 13 bases match TRBD2. Germline trimming cut 5 bases from V and 0 bases from J; bases unmatched to any gene: 16. Germline loops: CDR1 SGHVS, CDR2 FNYEAQ. This CDR3 comprises 20 residues. The CDR3 here is CASSTPVGLAGVSGSYEQYF. Here the CDR3 DNA reads TGTGCCAGCAGCACCCCCGTCGGACTAGCGGGAGTATCGGGCTCCTACGAGCAGTACTTC.

V usage is TRBV6-2 or TRBV6-3 and J usage is TRBJ2-7; the match to TRBD2 covers 7 bases. Looked up from germline, CDR1 is MNHEY and CDR2 is SVGEGT. V was clipped by 2 bases and J by 2 bases; unmatched bases: 0. This CDR3 region has 13 residues. The chain's CDR3 is CASSYGLAYEQYF. As DNA, the CDR3 is TGTGCCAGCAGTTACGGACTAGCCTACGAGCAGTACTTC.

V gene TRBV11-2 combines with J gene TRBJ2-1, with TRBD2 as a possible D gene (7 bases). The germline V gene has CDR1 SGHAT and CDR2 FQNNGV. The length of the CDR3 is 16 residues. V was clipped by 4 bases and J by 7 bases, with 20 bases between them. The CDR3 loop is CASSSFGLGGGNEQFF. The CDR3 DNA sequence: TGTGCCAGCAGCTCCTTCGGACTAGGGGGTGGGAATGAGCAGTTCTTC.

The gene calls are TRBV7-2 and TRBJ2-4; D is perhaps TRBD2 (6 bases). Trimming cost V 2 bases and J 8 bases, with 13 bases left between them. Germline CDR1 reads SGHTA; CDR2 reads FQGNSA. CDR3 size: 14 residues. The CDR3 sequence is CASSLRPGDDIQYF. DNA of the CDR3: TGTGCCAGCAGCTTAAGGCCGGGAGACGACATTCAGTACTTC. The full variable domain, completed using reference TRBV7-2 and TRBJ2-4, is GAGVSQSPSNKVTEKGKDVELRCDPISGHTALYWYRQSLGQGLEFLIYFQGNSAPDKSGLPSDRFSAERTGGSVSTLTIQRTQQEDSAVYLCASSLRPGDDIQYFGAGTRLSVL.

This clonotype was seen a handful of times. V gene TRBV29-1 combines with J gene TRBJ2-5, with unresolved D. CDR3 size: 14 residues. Germline CDR1 is SQVTM and CDR2 is ANQGSEA. Trimming left V 1 base short and J 0 bases short, with 9 bases between. CDR3 loop: CSVEASPNQETQYF. CDR3 nucleotides: TGCAGCGTTGAAGCTTCACCTAACCAAGAGACCCAGTACTTC.

J is TRBJ1-1 and V is TRBV12-3 or TRBV12-4; D is perhaps TRBD1 (5 bases). V gave up 2 bases and J gave up 1 base, with 8 bases separating them. The CDR3 consists of 14 residues. This CDR3 is CASSLIGTNTEAFF. Written as DNA, the CDR3 is TGTGCCAGCAGTTTAATCGGGACGAACACTGAAGCTTTCTTT.

This chain's CDR3 is CASSQGDGRIYEQYF. In DNA, the CDR3 is TGTGCCAGCAGCCAGGGGGACGGGAGAATATACGAGCAGTACTTC. This chain connects TRBV3-1 to TRBJ2-7; the D gene is possibly TRBD2 (6 bases). Per germline, CDR1 LGHDT and CDR2 YNNKEL (reference sequence). Trimming stripped 3 bases from V and 4 bases from J, with 16 bases between. This CDR3 spans 15 amino acids.

The rearrangement uses TRBV27 and TRBJ2-5; D is unclear. The germline V and J ends were trimmed by 5 bases and 0 bases, with 16 bases remaining between them. The CDR3 sequence is 16 residues long. The germline gives CDR1 MNHEY, CDR2 SMNVEV (reference sequence). The CDR3 loop is CASSPGSVGYQETQYF. The CDR3 DNA reads as TGTGCCAGCAGTCCCGGCTCCGTGGGTTACCAAGAGACCCAGTACTTC.

This clonotype has a handful of counts. V is TRBV9 and J is TRBJ2-1; 8 bases are a match to TRBD1. Trimming at V came to 2 bases and at J to 9 bases, leaving 7 bases not matched to a gene. Per germline, CDR1 SGDLS and CDR2 YYNGEE. The CDR3 is 14 residues long. CDR3 sequence: CASSVWQGAGEQFF. CDR3 nucleotides: TGTGCCAGCAGCGTGTGGCAGGGGGCAGGTGAGCAGTTCTTC.

The chain couples TRBV11-3 to TRBJ2-3; possible D gene TRBD1, 5 bases. Germline V gene lookup returns CDR1 SGHNT and CDR2 YENEEA. CDR3 size: 15 residues. V dropped 5 bases and J dropped 3 bases, with 15 bases sitting between them. The CDR3 nucleotides are TGTGCCAGCAGCCGAAGGGGTGGGGCGACAGATACGCAGTATTTT. Its translation: CASSRRGGATDTQYF.

The chain carries TRBV20-1 and TRBJ2-7; TRBD2 matches 10 bases. This CDR3 has 16 amino acids. After removal of 5 bases from V and 2 bases from J, the junction contained 12 bases not matched to a gene. Germline CDR1 reads DFQATT; CDR2 reads SNEGSKA (reference sequence). CDR3 bases: TGCAGTGCTGTGGGTAGCGGGAGGAATGGGGCCTACGAGCAGTACTTC. Residues: CSAVGSGRNGAYEQYF.

The genes are TRBV18 and TRBJ2-5; D could derive from TRBD1 or TRBD2 (5 bases each). V lost 2 bases, J lost 11 bases, and 18 bases lay in between. This CDR3 has 14 amino acids. The V gene's germline CDR1 is KGHSH and CDR2 LQKENI. The CDR3 nucleotides read TGTGCCAGCTCACCATCGGGGACGGGCAGGGAGCAGTACTTC. Its translation: CASSPSGTGREQYF. The full variable domain, rest sourced from reference TRBV18 and TRBJ2-5, is NAGVMQNPRHLVRRRGQEARLRCSPMKGHSHVYWYRQLPEEGLKFMVYLQKENIIDESGMPKERFSAEFPKEGPSILRIQQVVRGDSAAYFCASSPSGTGREQYFGPGTRLLVL.

The sample holds a few counts of this clonotype. The V and J genes are TRBV28 and TRBJ2-7; 9 bases are a match to TRBD1. This CDR3 comprises 13 residues. Germline V CDR1 and CDR2: MDHEN, SYDVKM. Trimming took 5 bases from V and 7 from J; bases not matched to a gene: 6. The CDR3 nucleotides read TGTGCCAGCAGTCGGGACAGGGTGTGGGAGCAGTACTTC. Translation gives CASSRDRVWEQYF.

The chain combines TRBV9 with TRBJ1-2; D is unresolved. Deletions cut 3 bases from V and 1 base from J, with 16 bases between. Germline lookup yields CDR1 SGDLS and CDR2 YYNGEE. The CDR3 covers 16 residues. In DNA form, the CDR3 reads TGTGCCAGCAGCGACGCGGACGGCTGGGATAACTATGGCTACACCTTC. Translating gives CASSDADGWDNYGYTF.

This clonotype has a handful of counts. The chain combines TRBV7-9 with TRBJ2-5; a possible D gene is TRBD2 (6 bases). From germline, CDR1 is SEHNR and CDR2 FQNEAQ (reference sequence). The V and J ends lost 5 bases and 1 base respectively, with 17 bases between them. The CDR3 has 16 residues. CDR3 amino acids: CASSQTTAGLQETQYF. The CDR3 region has the DNA TGTGCCAGCAGCCAAACCACTGCGGGGCTCCAAGAGACCCAGTACTTC.

The chain is built from TRBV7-9 and TRBJ2-1; TRBD2 might be the D (5 bases). Germline lookup yields CDR1 SEHNR and CDR2 FQNEAQ (reference sequence). V was pared by 7 bases and J by 14 bases, with 15 bases between. This CDR3 region has 11 residues. The CDR3, as DNA: TGTGCCAGCATCGACGGTTGGAGGAAGTTCTTC. This translates into CASIDGWRKFF.